The rows below give T cell receptor beta chains drawn from one sample of a study of STAT5B mutations in CD4+ large granular lymphocyte leukemia. Here immunoSEQ multiplex PCR was the method, and the copy in TCRdb shows in-frame clones only, minus some. The table shows about 48,000 clones, with less than 85% occurring only once. Sequencing was done on a sample of CD4+ T cells from blood buffy coats. The receptors were sampled from a human donor in good health. Each CDR3 is given with its conserved first and last residue. D genes are given only for firm matches. Clone size is shown for a subset of rows, as once, few, many or a class of expanded clone.

TRBJ1-1,-,TRBD1,TRBV2,14,CASRKGQLNTEAFF,TGTGCCAGCAGGAAGGGACAGCTGAACACTGAAGCTTTCTTT
TRBJ2-2,-,-,TRBV9,15,CASSVGSTFTGELFF,TGTGCCAGCAGCGTAGGGAGCACTTTCACCGGGGAGCTGTTTTTT
TRBJ2-2,-,-,TRBV4-1,15,CASSQEGLLTGELFF,TGCGCCAGCAGCCAGGAGGGACTTCTCACCGGGGAGCTGTTTTTT
TRBJ1-6,-,-,TRBV11-2,16,CASSLDTSSYNSPLHF,TGTGCCAGCAGCTTGGACACGAGCTCCTATAATTCACCCCTCCACTTT
TRBJ1-1,-,-,TRBV7-2,13,CASSLRQNTEAFF,TGTGCCAGCAGCTTACGGCAGAACACTGAAGCTTTCTTT
TRBJ2-3,once,-,TRBV11-2,14,CASSLTDFTDTQYF,TGTGCCAGCAGCTTAACGGACTTTACAGATACGCAGTATTTT
TRBJ1-5,-,-,TRBV7-8,18,CASSLQGPRGIGNQPQHF,TGTGCCAGCAGCTTACAGGGACCTCGGGGAATAGGCAATCAGCCCCAGCATTTT
TRBJ1-5,-,-,TRBV6-5,15,CASSPLGQSNQPQHF,TGTGCCAGCAGTCCCCTTGGGCAGAGCAATCAGCCCCAGCATTTT
TRBJ2-1,-,-,TRBV7-9,15,CASSLWGHTRDEQFF,TGTGCCAGCAGCTTATGGGGGCACACCAGGGATGAGCAGTTCTTC
TRBJ2-6,once,-,TRBV6-1,14,CASRSNSGANVLTF,TGTGCCAGCAGGTCAAACTCTGGGGCCAACGTCCTGACTTTC
TRBJ1-1,-,-,TRBV19,16,CASSIDLRGYGTEAFF,TGTGCCAGTAGTATAGATCTGCGGGGGTACGGCACTGAAGCTTTCTTT
TRBJ1-4,-,TRBD1,TRBV7-9,15,CASSFRDRAGEKLFF,TGTGCCAGCAGCTTCCGCGACAGGGCAGGGGAAAAACTGTTTTTT
TRBJ2-3,-,TRBD1,TRBV29-1,13,CSASGQGTDTQYF,TGCAGCGCCTCGGGACAGGGCACAGATACGCAGTATTTT
TRBJ2-2,-,TRBD1,TRBV6-5,15,CASRPQGANTGELFF,TGTGCCAGCAGGCCTCAGGGGGCGAACACCGGGGAGCTGTTTTTT
TRBJ2-3,-,TRBD2,TRBV9,14,CASSEQFSGGTQYF,TGTGCCAGCAGCGAACAGTTTAGCGGGGGTACGCAGTATTTT
TRBJ2-3,-,TRBD2,TRBV27,13,CASSGLAGAGQYF,TGTGCCAGCAGTGGACTAGCGGGGGCAGGGCAGTATTTT
TRBJ2-2,-,-,TRBV7-9,15,CASSLNGKDTGELFF,TGTGCCAGCAGCTTAAACGGGAAAGACACCGGGGAGCTGTTTTTT
TRBJ1-4,-,-,TRBV28,15,CASSPYRGGNEKLFF,TGTGCCAGCAGTCCGTACAGAGGAGGTAATGAAAAACTGTTTTTT
TRBJ2-2,-,-,TRBV30,16,CAWSSVGGGSVGELFF,TGTGCCTGGAGTTCGGTTGGGGGGGGCTCGGTCGGGGAGCTGTTTTTT
TRBJ1-2,-,-,TRBV19,12,CASSVIRGGYTF,TGTGCCAGTAGTGTGATCAGGGGTGGCTACACCTTC
TRBJ1-5,-,-,TRBV7-9,14,CASSSAGESQPQHF,TGTGCCAGCAGCTCTGCAGGGGAAAGTCAGCCCCAGCATTTT
TRBJ2-2,few,TRBD2,TRBV7-8,16,CASSGSGGLGTGELFF,TGTGCCAGCAGCGGTAGCGGGGGCCTCGGGACCGGGGAGCTGTTTTTT
TRBJ1-1,-,-,TRBV7-2,15,CASSLATIPNTEAFF,TGTGCCAGCAGCTTAGCGACGATTCCCAACACTGAAGCTTTCTTT